What follows is one T cell receptor (beta chain) and its context. The antigen is unknown. The trim removed 1 base at V and 4 bases at J, leaving 4 bases unmatched. The germline V gene has CDR1 GTSNPN and CDR2 SVGIG (reference sequence). This CDR3 is 16 amino acids long. Produced via immunoSEQ multiplex PCR; TCRdb's table is partial and in-frame only. Of a few hundred thousand clones listed, just over 85% are singletons. This specimen belongs to a study of cytomegalovirus exposure and HLA in healthy donors. Overall study results and limits: In vitro testing confirmed a few CMV-associated chains as specific for CMV antigens.

The chain carries TRBV30 and TRBJ2-3; 14 nucleotides match TRBD2. Sequenced sample: PBMCs. The source of this sequence is a woman younger than 35 in good health and CMV-seronegative. The CDR3, as DNA: TGTGCCTGGAGTGCGGGACTAGCGGGAGTGGCAGATACGCAGTATTTT. Translation gives CAWSAGLAGVADTQYF.